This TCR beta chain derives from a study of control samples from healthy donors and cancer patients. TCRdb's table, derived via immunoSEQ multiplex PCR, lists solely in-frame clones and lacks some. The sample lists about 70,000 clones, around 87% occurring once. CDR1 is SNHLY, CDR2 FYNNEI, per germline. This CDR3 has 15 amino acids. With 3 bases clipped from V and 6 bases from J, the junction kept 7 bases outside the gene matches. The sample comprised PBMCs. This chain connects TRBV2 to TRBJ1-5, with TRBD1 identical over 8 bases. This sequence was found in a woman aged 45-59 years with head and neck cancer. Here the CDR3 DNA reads TGTGCCAGCAGTGAGGCAGGGGGCTATATTCAGCCCCAGCATTTT. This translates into CASSEAGGYIQPQHF.